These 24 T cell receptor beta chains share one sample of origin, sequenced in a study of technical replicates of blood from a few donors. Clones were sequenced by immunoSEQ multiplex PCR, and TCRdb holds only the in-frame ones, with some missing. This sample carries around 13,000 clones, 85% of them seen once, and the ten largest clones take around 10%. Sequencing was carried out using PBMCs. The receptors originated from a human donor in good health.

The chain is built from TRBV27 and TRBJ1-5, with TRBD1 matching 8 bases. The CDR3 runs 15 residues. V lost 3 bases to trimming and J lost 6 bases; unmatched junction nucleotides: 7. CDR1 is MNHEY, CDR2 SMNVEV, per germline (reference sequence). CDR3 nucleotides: TGTGCCAGCAGTTTTTCGTCAGGGGGCGGTCAGCCCCAGCATTTT. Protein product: CASSFSSGGGQPQHF.

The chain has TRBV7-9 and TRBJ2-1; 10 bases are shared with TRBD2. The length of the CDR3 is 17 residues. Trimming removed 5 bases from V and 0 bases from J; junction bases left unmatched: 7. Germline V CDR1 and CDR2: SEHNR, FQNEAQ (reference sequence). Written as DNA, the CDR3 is TGTGCCAGCAGCACCTCATCTAGCGGGAGCTCCTACAATGAGCAGTTCTTC. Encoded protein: CASSTSSSGSSYNEQFF.

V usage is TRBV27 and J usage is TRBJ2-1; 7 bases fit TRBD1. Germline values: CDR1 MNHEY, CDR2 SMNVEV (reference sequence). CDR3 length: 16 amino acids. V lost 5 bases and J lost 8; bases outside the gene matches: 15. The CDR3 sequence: CASSKGANLQGDEQFF. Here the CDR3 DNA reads TGTGCCAGCAGTAAGGGGGCAAACCTCCAGGGGGATGAGCAGTTCTTC.

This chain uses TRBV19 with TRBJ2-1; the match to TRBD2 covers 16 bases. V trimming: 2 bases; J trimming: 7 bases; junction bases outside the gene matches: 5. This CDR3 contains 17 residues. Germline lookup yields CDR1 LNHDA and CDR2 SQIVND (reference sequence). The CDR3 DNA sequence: TGTGCCAGTAGTATATCGGGACTAGCGGGAGGGTGGAATGAGCAGTTCTTC. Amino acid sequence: CASSISGLAGGWNEQFF.

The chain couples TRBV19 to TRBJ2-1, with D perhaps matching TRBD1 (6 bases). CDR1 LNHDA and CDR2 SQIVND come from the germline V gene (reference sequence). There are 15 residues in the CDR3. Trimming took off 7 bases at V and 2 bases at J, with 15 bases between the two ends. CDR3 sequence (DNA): TGTGCCAGTACCCTAGGGGGAAGCGCCTACAATGAGCAGTTCTTC. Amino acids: CASTLGGSAYNEQFF.

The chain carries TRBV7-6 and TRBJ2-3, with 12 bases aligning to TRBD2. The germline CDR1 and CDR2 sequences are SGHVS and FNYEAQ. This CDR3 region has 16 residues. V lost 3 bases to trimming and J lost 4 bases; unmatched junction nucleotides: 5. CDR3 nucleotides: TGTGCCAGCAGCTTCCTAGCGGGAGGGCCTCCAGATACGCAGTATTTT. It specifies CASSFLAGGPPDTQYF.

CDR3 DNA: TGTGCCTGGAGTTGGCGGGAGGGCCTTTACGAGCAGTACTTC. Translated, it gives CAWSWREGLYEQYF. This chain uses TRBV30 with TRBJ2-7; TRBD2 matches at 9 bases. The J segment lost 4 bases and the V segment lost 2 bases, leaving 6 bases of the junction unmatched. The germline gives CDR1 GTSNPN, CDR2 SVGIG (reference sequence). This CDR3 has 14 amino acids.

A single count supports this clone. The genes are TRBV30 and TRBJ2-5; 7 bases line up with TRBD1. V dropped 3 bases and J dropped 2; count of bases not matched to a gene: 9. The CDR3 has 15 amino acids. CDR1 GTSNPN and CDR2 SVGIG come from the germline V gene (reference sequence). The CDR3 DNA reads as TGTGCCTGGAGCGTATCCCGACAGGGACAAGAGACCCAGTACTTC. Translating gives CAWSVSRQGQETQYF.

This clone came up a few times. DNA for the CDR3: TGTGCCAGCAGCCATCGGACAGGGGAGAAGACCCAGTACTTC. Its translation is CASSHRTGEKTQYF. The rearrangement joins TRBV27 to TRBJ2-5; 9 bases are a match to TRBD1. V shed 6 bases and J 6 bases; nucleotides not matched to a gene: 8. Germline assignment: CDR1 MNHEY and CDR2 SMNVEV (reference sequence). The CDR3 has 14 residues.

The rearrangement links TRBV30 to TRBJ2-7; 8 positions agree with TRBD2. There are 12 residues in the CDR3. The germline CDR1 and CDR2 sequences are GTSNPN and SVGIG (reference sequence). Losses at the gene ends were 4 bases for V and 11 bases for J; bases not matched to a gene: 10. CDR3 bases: TGTGCCTGGAACCCACAAGCGGGAGTGAAGTACTTC. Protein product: CAWNPQAGVKYF.

The CDR3: CASRRYEQYF. The CDR3 coding sequence is TGTGCCAGCAGGCGGTACGAGCAGTACTTC. V and J are TRBV28 and TRBJ2-7; D ambiguous. Looked up from germline, CDR1 is MDHEN and CDR2 is SYDVKM. V dropped 6 bases and J dropped 4 bases, with 4 bases sitting between them. This CDR3 contains 10 residues.

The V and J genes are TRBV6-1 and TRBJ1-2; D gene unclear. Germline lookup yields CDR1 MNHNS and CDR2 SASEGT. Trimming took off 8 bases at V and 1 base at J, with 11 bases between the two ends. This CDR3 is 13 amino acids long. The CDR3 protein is CASSREVNYGYTF. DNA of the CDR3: TGTGCCAGCTCTCGGGAGGTTAACTATGGCTACACCTTC.

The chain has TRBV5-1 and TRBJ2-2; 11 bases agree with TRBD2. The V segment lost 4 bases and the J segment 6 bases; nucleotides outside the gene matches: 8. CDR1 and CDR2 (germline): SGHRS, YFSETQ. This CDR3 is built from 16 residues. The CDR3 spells CASSDLTSGSSGELFF. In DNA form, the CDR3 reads TGCGCCAGCAGCGATCTCACTAGCGGGAGTTCCGGGGAGCTGTTTTTT.

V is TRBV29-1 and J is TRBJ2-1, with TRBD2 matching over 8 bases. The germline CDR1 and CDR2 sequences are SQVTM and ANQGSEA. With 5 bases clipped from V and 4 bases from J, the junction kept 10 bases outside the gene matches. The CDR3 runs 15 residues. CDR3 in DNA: TGCAGCGTTCCCGGGGGGGCGGGACCTTACAATGAGCAGTTCTTC. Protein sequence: CSVPGGAGPYNEQFF.

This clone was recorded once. As DNA, the CDR3 is TGTGCCAGCAGTTACGGCCCGGGAGCTAGCACAGATACGCAGTATTTT. Its translation is CASSYGPGASTDTQYF. The chain employs TRBV6-5 and TRBJ2-3; D perhaps matches TRBD2 (6 bases). With 2 bases removed from V and 0 bases from J, the gap between germline ends came to 12 bases. The CDR3 sequence is 16 residues long. Germline V gene sequence: CDR1 MNHEY, CDR2 SVGAGI.

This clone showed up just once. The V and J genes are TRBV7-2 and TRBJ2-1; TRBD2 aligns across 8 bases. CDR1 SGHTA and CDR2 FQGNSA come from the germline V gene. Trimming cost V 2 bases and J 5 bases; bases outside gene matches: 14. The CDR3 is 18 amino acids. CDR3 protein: CASSLRPQGAGADNEQFF. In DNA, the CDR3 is TGTGCCAGCAGCTTAAGGCCCCAGGGAGCGGGAGCGGACAATGAGCAGTTCTTC.

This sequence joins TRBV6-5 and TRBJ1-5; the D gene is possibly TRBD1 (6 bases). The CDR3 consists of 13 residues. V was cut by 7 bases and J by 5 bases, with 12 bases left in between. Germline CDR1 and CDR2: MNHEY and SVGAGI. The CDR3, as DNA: TGTGCCAGCACCCTACAGGGAGATCAGCCCCAGCATTTT. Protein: CASTLQGDQPQHF.

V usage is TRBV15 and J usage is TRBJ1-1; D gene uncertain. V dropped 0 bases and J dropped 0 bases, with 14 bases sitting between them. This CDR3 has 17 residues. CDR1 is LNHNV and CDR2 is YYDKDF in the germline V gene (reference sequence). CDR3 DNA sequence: TGTGCCACCAGCAGAGATTACGGGTTGGCCATGAACACTGAAGCTTTCTTT. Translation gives CATSRDYGLAMNTEAFF. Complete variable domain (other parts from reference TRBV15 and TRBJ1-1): DAMVIQNPRYQVTQFGKPVTLSCSQTLNHNVMYWYQQKSSQAPKLLFHYYDKDFNNEADTPDNFQSRRPNTSFCFLDIRSPGLGDTAMYLCATSRDYGLAMNTEAFFGQGTRLTVV.

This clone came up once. Here the CDR3 reads CASSRSRGMGQPQHF. The CDR3 DNA follows: TGTGCCAGCAGTCGATCCAGGGGGATGGGGCAGCCCCAGCATTTT. The chain couples TRBV28 to TRBJ1-5; 7 positions match TRBD1. The J segment lost 7 bases and the V segment lost 5 bases, leaving 11 bases of the junction unmatched. The length of the CDR3 is 15 residues. Germline V gives CDR1 MDHEN, CDR2 SYDVKM.

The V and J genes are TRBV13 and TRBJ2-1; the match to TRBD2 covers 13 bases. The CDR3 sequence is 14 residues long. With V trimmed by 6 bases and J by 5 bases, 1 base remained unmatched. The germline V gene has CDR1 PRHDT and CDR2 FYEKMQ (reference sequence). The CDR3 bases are TGTGCCAGCAGTGGGACTAGCGGGGACAATGAGCAGTTCTTC. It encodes CASSGTSGDNEQFF.

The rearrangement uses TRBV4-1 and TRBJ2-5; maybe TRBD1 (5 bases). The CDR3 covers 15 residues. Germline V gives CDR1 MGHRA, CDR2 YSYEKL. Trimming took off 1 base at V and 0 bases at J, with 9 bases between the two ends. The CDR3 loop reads CASSQGLGDQETQYF. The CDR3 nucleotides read TGCGCCAGCAGCCAAGGGTTAGGGGACCAAGAGACCCAGTACTTC.

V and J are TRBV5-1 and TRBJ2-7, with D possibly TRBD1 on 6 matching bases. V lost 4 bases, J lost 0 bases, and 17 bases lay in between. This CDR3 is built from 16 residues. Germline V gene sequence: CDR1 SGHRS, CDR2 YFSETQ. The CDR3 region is CASSTLPGADSYEQYF. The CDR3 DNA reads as TGCGCCAGCAGCACCCTGCCAGGGGCCGACTCCTACGAGCAGTACTTC.

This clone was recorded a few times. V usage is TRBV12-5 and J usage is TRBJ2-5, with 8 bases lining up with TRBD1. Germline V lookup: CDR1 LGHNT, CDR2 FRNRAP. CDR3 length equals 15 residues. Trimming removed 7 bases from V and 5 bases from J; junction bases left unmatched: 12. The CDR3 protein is CASALTSRGLETQYF. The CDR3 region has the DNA TGTGCTAGTGCCCTCACCAGCAGGGGGCTGGAGACCCAGTACTTC.

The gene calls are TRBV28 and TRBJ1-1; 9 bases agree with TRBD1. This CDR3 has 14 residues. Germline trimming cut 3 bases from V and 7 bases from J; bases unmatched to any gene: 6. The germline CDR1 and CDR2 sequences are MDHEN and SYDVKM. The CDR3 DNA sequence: TGTGCCAGCAGTTTTAGGACAGGGGCTTTTGAAGCTTTCTTT. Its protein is CASSFRTGAFEAFF.